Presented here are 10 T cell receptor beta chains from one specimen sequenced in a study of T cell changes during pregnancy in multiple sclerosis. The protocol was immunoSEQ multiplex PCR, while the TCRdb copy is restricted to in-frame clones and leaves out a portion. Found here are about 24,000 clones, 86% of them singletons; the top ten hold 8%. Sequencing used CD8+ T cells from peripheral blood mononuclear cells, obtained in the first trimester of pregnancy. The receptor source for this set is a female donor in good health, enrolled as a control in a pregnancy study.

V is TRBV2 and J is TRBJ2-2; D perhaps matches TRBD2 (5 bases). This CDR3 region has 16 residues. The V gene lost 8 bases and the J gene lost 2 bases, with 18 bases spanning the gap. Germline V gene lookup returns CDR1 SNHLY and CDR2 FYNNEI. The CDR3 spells CASGLPVGANTGELFF. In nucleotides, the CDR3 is TGTGCCAGCGGCCTCCCTGTGGGAGCTAACACCGGGGAGCTGTTTTTT.

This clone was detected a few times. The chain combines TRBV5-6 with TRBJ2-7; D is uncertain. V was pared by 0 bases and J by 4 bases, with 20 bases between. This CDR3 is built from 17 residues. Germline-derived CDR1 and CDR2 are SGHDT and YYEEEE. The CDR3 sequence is CASSLGGSLTNLYEQYF. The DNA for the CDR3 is TGTGCCAGCAGCTTGGGTGGCTCATTAACCAATCTTTACGAGCAGTACTTC.

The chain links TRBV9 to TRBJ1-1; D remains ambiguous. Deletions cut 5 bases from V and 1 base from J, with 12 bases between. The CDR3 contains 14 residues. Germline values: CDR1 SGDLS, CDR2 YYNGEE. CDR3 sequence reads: CASSPMLANTEAFF. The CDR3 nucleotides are TGTGCCAGCAGTCCGATGTTGGCGAACACTGAAGCTTTCTTT.

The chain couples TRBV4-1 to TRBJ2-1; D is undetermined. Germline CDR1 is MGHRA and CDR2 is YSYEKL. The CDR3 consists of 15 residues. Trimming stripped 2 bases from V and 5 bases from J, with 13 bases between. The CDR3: CASSQSSESNNEQFF. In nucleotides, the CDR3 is TGCGCCAGCAGCCAATCGTCCGAGAGCAACAATGAGCAGTTCTTC.

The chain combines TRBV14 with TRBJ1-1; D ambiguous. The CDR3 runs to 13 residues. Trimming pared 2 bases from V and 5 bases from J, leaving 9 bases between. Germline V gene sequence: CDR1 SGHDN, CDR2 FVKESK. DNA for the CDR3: TGTGCCAGCAGCCAAAGCCAATGGACTGAAGCTTTCTTT. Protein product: CASSQSQWTEAFF. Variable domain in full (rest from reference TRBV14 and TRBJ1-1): EAGVTQFPSHSVIEKGQTVTLRCDPISGHDNLYWYRRVMGKEIKFLLHFVKESKQDESGMPNNRFLAERTGGTYSTLKVQPAELEDSGVYFCASSQSQWTEAFFGQGTRLTVV.

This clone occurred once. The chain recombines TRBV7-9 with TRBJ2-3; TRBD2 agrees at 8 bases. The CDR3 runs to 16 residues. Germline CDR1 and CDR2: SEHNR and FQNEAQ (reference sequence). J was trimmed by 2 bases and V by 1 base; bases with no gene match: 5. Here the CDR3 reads CASSLVSGGATDTQYF. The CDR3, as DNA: TGTGCCAGCAGCTTAGTGTCGGGGGGGGCCACAGATACGCAGTATTTT. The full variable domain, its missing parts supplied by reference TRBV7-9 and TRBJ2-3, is DTGVSQNPRHKITKRGQNVTFRCDPISEHNRLYWYRQTLGQGPEFLTYFQNEAQLEKSRLLSDRFSAERPKGSFSTLEIQRTEQGDSAMYLCASSLVSGGATDTQYFGPGTRLTVL.

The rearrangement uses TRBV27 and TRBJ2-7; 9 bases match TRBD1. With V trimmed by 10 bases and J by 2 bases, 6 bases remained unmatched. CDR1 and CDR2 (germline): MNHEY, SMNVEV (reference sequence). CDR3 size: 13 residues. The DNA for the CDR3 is TGTGCCACCCGACAGGGGGTCACCTACGAGCAGTACTTC. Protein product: CATRQGVTYEQYF.

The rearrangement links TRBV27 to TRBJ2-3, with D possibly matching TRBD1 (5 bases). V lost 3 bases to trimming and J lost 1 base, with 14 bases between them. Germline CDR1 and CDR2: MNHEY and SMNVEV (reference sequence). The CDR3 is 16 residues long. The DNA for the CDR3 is TGTGCCAGCAGTTTGGTACAGGTACAGGGCACAGATACGCAGTATTTT. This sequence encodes CASSLVQVQGTDTQYF.

The CDR3 region is CASSQDVTGKANYGYTF. The CDR3, as DNA: TGCGCCAGCAGCCAAGATGTGACAGGGAAAGCAAACTATGGCTACACCTTC. V is TRBV4-1 and J is TRBJ1-2; 7 nucleotides agree with TRBD1. The CDR3 sequence is 17 residues long. V was pared by 0 bases and J by 2 bases, with 9 bases of the junction left unmatched. Germline values: CDR1 MGHRA, CDR2 YSYEKL.

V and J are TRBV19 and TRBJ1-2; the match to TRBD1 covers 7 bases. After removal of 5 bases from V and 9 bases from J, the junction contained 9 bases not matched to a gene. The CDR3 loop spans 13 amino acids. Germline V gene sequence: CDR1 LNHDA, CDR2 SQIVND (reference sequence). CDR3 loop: CASSPDRTPRYTF. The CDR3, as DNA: TGTGCCAGTAGTCCGGACAGGACCCCACGCTACACCTTC.